These 28 T cell receptor beta chains came from one sample sequenced in a study of spatial heterogeneity in lung cancer. The time point was: sample taken at primary tumor resection. Unsorted whole RNA of tumor, nontumor lung or frozen PBMC was sequenced. Via MiXCR, TCRdb re-called the 5' RACE reads, giving one row per CDR3 protein. Here the sample spans about 1,900 distinct CDR3 sequences, approximately 8% being singletons. This material consisted of normal lung tissue next to the tumor, taken at surgery. The source is a male donor with early-stage non-small cell lung cancer.

This clonotype is judged large. The J gene is TRBJ1-2, the V gene TRBV28; D is possibly TRBD1 (6 bases). The V gene lost 6 bases and the J gene lost 4 bases, with 18 bases spanning the gap. The CDR3 consists of 15 residues. Germline-derived CDR1 and CDR2 are MDHEN and SYDVKM. CDR3: CASSTDRPWAYGYTF. The DNA for the CDR3 is TGTGCCAGCAGCACCGACAGGCCCTGGGCCTATGGCTACACCTTC.

The rearrangement joins TRBV28 to TRBJ1-5, with 8 bases fitting TRBD1. Germline V gene lookup returns CDR1 MDHEN and CDR2 SYDVKM. Trimming at V came to 6 bases and at J to 3 bases, leaving 4 bases not matched to a gene. The CDR3 contains 14 residues. The CDR3, as DNA: TGTGCCAGCAGAAAGACAGGGGTCAATCAGCCCCAGCATTTT. This gives the protein CASRKTGVNQPQHF.

This clonotype appeared many times. The genes are TRBV20-1 and TRBJ1-1; 7 positions agree with TRBD1. Germline CDR1 and CDR2: DFQATT and SNEGSKA (reference sequence). The CDR3 runs 13 residues. The DNA for the CDR3 is TGCAGCCTCGGAAGACAGGGCGGGACTGAAGCTTTCTTT. Its protein product is CSLGRQGGTEAFF.

By its share, this clonotype is large (0.1 to 1%). J is TRBJ2-6 and V is TRBV29-1; weak D call: TRBD1 (7 bases). This CDR3 contains 14 residues. V lost 5 bases to trimming and J lost 0 bases, with 8 bases between them. Germline CDR1 and CDR2: SQVTM and ANQGSEA. The CDR3 nucleotides are TGCAGCGTTCAGGGGGGCTCTGGGGCCAACGTCCTGACTTTC. This encodes CSVQGGSGANVLTF.

Relative to its sample, this clonotype is medium-sized. The chain links TRBV3-1 to TRBJ2-5, with 10 positions matching TRBD2. CDR3 length equals 17 residues. The germline CDR1 and CDR2 sequences are LGHDT and YNNKEL (reference sequence). Losses at the gene ends were 4 bases for V and 5 bases for J; bases not matched to a gene: 13. Written as DNA, the CDR3 is TGTGCCAGCAGCCCCCGGGATAGCGGGGGGACTTGGGAGACCCAGTACTTC. It is translated as CASSPRDSGGTWETQYF.

By frequency in the sample, this clonotype is medium-sized. The rearrangement uses TRBV20-1 and TRBJ1-5; tentatively, D is TRBD1 (5 bases). CDR3 length: 13 residues. Germline-derived CDR1 and CDR2 are DFQATT and SNEGSKA (reference sequence). V lost 6 bases and J lost 3, with 12 bases in between. DNA for the CDR3: TGCAGTGCAGACAGAACTTACAATCAGCCCCAGCATTTT. Its protein product is CSADRTYNQPQHF.

This clonotype has only a few counts. One base away lies a much larger clone, so this may be a sequencing read error. V is TRBV5-1 and J is TRBJ1-1, with D possibly matching TRBD1 (5 bases). There are 14 residues in the CDR3. Germline loops: CDR1 SGHRS, CDR2 YFSETQ. Trimming stripped 7 bases from V and 6 bases from J, with 19 bases between. The CDR3 loop reads CASGAGVEEAEAFF. The CDR3 DNA reads TGCGCCAGCGGGGCGGGGGTCGAGGAGGCTGAAGCTTTCTTT.

This clonotype has a count of ten or more. The chain couples TRBV7-9 to TRBJ2-1, with 8 bases that match TRBD1. From germline, CDR1 is SEHNR and CDR2 FQNEAQ (reference sequence). V was pared by 0 bases and J by 9 bases, with 10 bases of the junction left unmatched. The CDR3 spans 16 residues. The CDR3 loop is CASSLALTGGFSEQFF. The CDR3 DNA follows: TGTGCCAGCAGCTTAGCGCTTACAGGGGGATTTAGTGAGCAGTTCTTC.

This clonotype is judged medium-sized. The genes are TRBV7-8 and TRBJ2-7, with TRBD1 identical over 7 bases. Germline lookup yields CDR1 SGHVS and CDR2 FQNEAQ. The CDR3 is 14 residues long. Trimming removed 3 bases from V and 3 bases from J; junction bases left unmatched: 5. The chain's CDR3 is CASSLRDSSYEQYF. CDR3 bases: TGTGCCAGCAGCTTGAGGGACAGTAGCTACGAGCAGTACTTC.

This clonotype ranks as medium-sized (0.01 to 0.1%). This chain uses TRBV5-6 with TRBJ2-5, with D tentatively TRBD2 (6 bases). V gave up 4 bases and J gave up 2 bases, with 18 bases separating them. This CDR3 has 16 residues. From germline, CDR1 is SGHDT and CDR2 YYEEEE. CDR3 amino acids: CASSTGSGPRQETQYF. CDR3 sequence (DNA): TGTGCCAGCAGCACTGGGAGCGGGCCCCGACAAGAGACCCAGTACTTC.

This clonotype was found many times. This chain links TRBV29-1 with TRBJ2-3; 10 bases line up with TRBD2. Per germline, CDR1 SQVTM and CDR2 ANQGSEA. The length of the CDR3 is 15 residues. V gave up 3 bases and J gave up 9 bases; unmatched junction bases: 12. CDR3 amino acids: CSVDWVVAGGRTQYF. Written as DNA, the CDR3 is TGCAGCGTTGATTGGGTAGTAGCGGGAGGACGAACGCAGTATTTT.

By share, this clonotype ranks as medium-sized. The gene calls are TRBV7-3 and TRBJ2-5, with unresolved D. The CDR3 totals 13 residues. The ends were cut back, 4 bases at V and 5 bases at J, with 11 bases in the middle. The germline gives CDR1 SGHTA, CDR2 FQGTGA. The CDR3 nucleotides are TGTGCCAGCAGCTCGGCCCGGTCTGAGACCCAGTACTTC. This translates into CASSSARSETQYF. The whole variable domain, remainder taken from reference TRBV7-3 and TRBJ2-5, is GAGVSQTPSNKVTEKGKYVELRCDPISGHTALYWYRQSLGQGPEFLIYFQGTGAADDSGLPNDRFFAVRPEGSVSTLKIQRTERGDSAVYLCASSSARSETQYFGPGTRLLVL.

This clonotype has at least ten counts. The chain has TRBV5-6 and TRBJ2-2; tentatively, D is TRBD2 (6 bases). CDR1 and CDR2 from the germline V gene are SGHDT and YYEEEE. With 0 bases removed from V and 4 bases from J, the gap between germline ends came to 10 bases. This CDR3 is 15 amino acids long. For the CDR3, the DNA is TGTGCCAGCAGCTTGGCGGGGGTCTTCACCGGGGAGCTGTTTTTT. Protein product: CASSLAGVFTGELFF.

By sample share, this clonotype is large. V is TRBV29-1 and J is TRBJ2-3; D is unclear. V was shortened by 8 bases and J by 0 bases, with 9 bases between the two germline ends. The CDR3 covers 12 residues. Germline loops: CDR1 SQVTM, CDR2 ANQGSEA. The CDR3 coding sequence is TGCAGCCTTATAACTAGCACAGATACGCAGTATTTT. Translating gives CSLITSTDTQYF.

J is TRBJ2-2 and V is TRBV19; TRBD2 matches at 9 bases. The CDR3 has 20 residues. The V segment lost 9 bases and the J segment 4 bases; nucleotides outside the gene matches: 24. Germline-derived CDR1 and CDR2 are LNHDA and SQIVND (reference sequence). CDR3 nucleotide sequence: TGTGCCAGAATCTCGGAAGGGACAGACCCTGTAGCGGGAGCCACCGGGGAGCTGTTTTTT. Translating it yields CARISEGTDPVAGATGELFF.

This clonotype was observed at least ten times. The V and J genes are TRBV6-5 and TRBJ1-2, with a tentative D call TRBD1 (5 bases). V gave up 8 bases and J gave up 7 bases, with 20 bases separating them. Germline V gives CDR1 MNHEY, CDR2 SVGAGI. The CDR3 loop spans 14 amino acids. Here the CDR3 reads CASGQGPVRFGYTF. CDR3 sequence (DNA): TGTGCCAGCGGTCAGGGACCCGTCCGTTTTGGCTACACCTTC.

This clonotype was seen a handful of times. This chain connects TRBV29-1 to TRBJ2-7; 7 nucleotides agree with TRBD1. This CDR3 contains 12 residues. The V and J ends lost 4 bases and 2 bases, in that order; junction bases with no gene match: 2. Germline CDR1 SQVTM, CDR2 ANQGSEA. CDR3 sequence: CSVGQGAYEQYF. The CDR3 DNA is TGCAGCGTTGGACAGGGAGCCTACGAGCAGTACTTC.

This clonotype was seen repeatedly, ten times or more. The V and J genes are TRBV28 and TRBJ1-2; 10 bases agree with TRBD1. The CDR3 consists of 14 residues. CDR1 and CDR2 from the germline V gene are MDHEN and SYDVKM. The J segment lost 7 bases and the V segment lost 5 bases, leaving 7 bases of the junction unmatched. The CDR3, as DNA: TGTGCCAGCAGTATCGACAGGGGGCTCGGTGGCTACACCTTC. It codes for CASSIDRGLGGYTF.

This clonotype counts as medium-sized. The chain links TRBV3-1 to TRBJ2-2, with 13 bases fitting TRBD2. V lost 4 bases and J lost 6; bases outside the gene matches: 8. The germline CDR1 and CDR2 sequences are LGHDT and YNNKEL (reference sequence). The CDR3 spans 17 residues. The CDR3 nucleotides are TGTGCCAGCAGCCTACGGACTAGCGGGAGAATGGCCGGGGAGCTGTTTTTT. Protein: CASSLRTSGRMAGELFF.

This clonotype qualifies as large. The rearrangement joins TRBV19 to TRBJ1-4; the D is unclear. Trimming took off 5 bases at V and 5 bases at J, with 15 bases between the two ends. Germline loops: CDR1 LNHDA, CDR2 SQIVND (reference sequence). CDR3 size: 15 residues. The CDR3 DNA sequence: TGTGCCAGTAGTTCTTTAGGCGGGTCGAATGAAAAACTGTTTTTT. Translated: CASSSLGGSNEKLFF. The full variable domain, rest sourced from reference TRBV19 and TRBJ1-4, is DGGITQSPKYLFRKEGQNVTLSCEQNLNHDAMYWYRQDPGQGLRLIYYSQIVNDFQKGDIAEGYSVSREKKESFPLTVTSAQKNPTAFYLCASSSLGGSNEKLFFGSGTQLSVL.

By proportion, this clonotype is medium-sized. This sequence joins TRBV20-1 and TRBJ1-4; the match to TRBD1 covers 7 bases. CDR1 is DFQATT, CDR2 SNEGSKA, per germline (reference sequence). The CDR3 covers 14 residues. V lost 5 bases, J lost 4 bases, and 7 bases stayed unmatched. The CDR3 is CSAPPGGGNEKLFF. The CDR3, as DNA: TGCAGTGCTCCGCCAGGGGGGGGTAATGAAAAACTGTTTTTT.

This clonotype occurred many times. This sequence joins TRBV7-2 and TRBJ2-7; D not certain. CDR3 length: 17 amino acids. V lost 0 bases and J lost 0, with 15 bases in between. Germline CDR1 reads SGHTA; CDR2 reads FQGNSA. The CDR3 coding sequence is TGTGCCAGCAGCTTAGCGGTAATAGGGATAGACTCCTACGAGCAGTACTTC. Translating it yields CASSLAVIGIDSYEQYF.

About this clonotype itself: Being one base from a much bigger clone, this may be a read error. This chain connects TRBV7-2 to TRBJ1-5; D perhaps matches TRBD1 (6 bases). The CDR3 spans 15 residues. The germline V and J ends were trimmed by 5 bases and 3 bases, with 14 bases remaining between them. The germline V gene has CDR1 SGHTA and CDR2 FQGNSA. The CDR3 DNA reads as TGTGCCAGCAGCCCACAGGGACGGAACAATCAGCCCCAGCATTTT. Protein: CASSPQGRNNQPQHF.

This clonotype is labeled medium-sized. The chain employs TRBV5-1 and TRBJ2-1, with 10 bases lining up with TRBD1. Germline V gene sequence: CDR1 SGHRS, CDR2 YFSETQ. CDR3 size: 15 residues. J lost 7 bases, V lost 3 bases, and 7 bases had no gene match. DNA for the CDR3: TGCGCCAGCAGCTCGGAGGGGGACAGGGGAAATGAGCAGTTCTTC. Its protein is CASSSEGDRGNEQFF.

The sample holds many counts of this clonotype. V and J are TRBV3-1 and TRBJ2-5, with 7 bases aligning to TRBD1. The CDR3 consists of 16 residues. The germline V gene encodes CDR1 LGHDT and CDR2 YNNKEL (reference sequence). V gave up 6 bases and J gave up 2 bases; unmatched junction bases: 12. The CDR3 region is CASRAGTASWQETQYF. CDR3 DNA sequence: TGTGCCAGCAGGGCCGGGACAGCAAGTTGGCAAGAGACCCAGTACTTC.

This clonotype was seen many times. The V gene is TRBV7-9, the J gene TRBJ2-5, with D uncertain. Trimming cost V 4 bases and J 5 bases, with 20 bases left between them. This CDR3 is 16 amino acids long. In germline, CDR1 is SEHNR, CDR2 FQNEAQ (reference sequence). The CDR3 loop reads CASSSNEVTVLETQYF. CDR3 nucleotide sequence: TGTGCCAGCAGCTCAAATGAGGTGACGGTGTTGGAGACCCAGTACTTC.

This clonotype is deemed medium-sized. The genes are TRBV6-1 and TRBJ1-4; D uncertain. The germline V gene has CDR1 MNHNS and CDR2 SASEGT. The germline V and J ends were trimmed by 4 bases and 5 bases, with 5 bases remaining between them. The CDR3 is 12 amino acids. The CDR3 protein is CASSGLNEKLFF. The CDR3 DNA reads TGTGCCAGCAGTGGCCTCAATGAAAAACTGTTTTTT.

The table lists this clonotype with a few counts. The DNA of the CDR3 is TGCGCCAGCAGCTTGTACGATAACAGCGTCAGGACTTCAAACAATGAGCAGTTCTTC. Protein product: CASSLYDNSVRTSNNEQFF. This rearrangement joins TRBV5-1 to TRBJ2-1; TRBD2 might be the D (5 bases). The CDR3 loop spans 19 amino acids. CDR1 and CDR2 from the germline V gene are SGHRS and YFSETQ. Trimming removed 1 base from V and 5 bases from J, with 25 bases in between.